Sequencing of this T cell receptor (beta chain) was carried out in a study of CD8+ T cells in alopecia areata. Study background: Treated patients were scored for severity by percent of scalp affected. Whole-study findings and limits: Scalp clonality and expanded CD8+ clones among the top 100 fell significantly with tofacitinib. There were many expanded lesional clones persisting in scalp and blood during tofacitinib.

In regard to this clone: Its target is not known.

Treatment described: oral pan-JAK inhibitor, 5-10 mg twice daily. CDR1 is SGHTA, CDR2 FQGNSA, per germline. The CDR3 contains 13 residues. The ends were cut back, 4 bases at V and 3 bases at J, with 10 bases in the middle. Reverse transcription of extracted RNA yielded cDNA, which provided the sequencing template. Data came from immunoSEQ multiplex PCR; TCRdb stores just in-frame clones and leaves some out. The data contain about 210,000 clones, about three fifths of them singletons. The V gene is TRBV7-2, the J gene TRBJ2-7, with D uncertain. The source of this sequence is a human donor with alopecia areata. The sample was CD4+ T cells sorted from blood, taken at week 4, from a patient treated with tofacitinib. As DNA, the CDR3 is TGTGCCAGCAGCTCCCGGTCCGACTACGAGCAGTACTTC. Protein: CASSSRSDYEQYF.